The 7 T cell receptor beta chains below were found in one sample sequenced in a study of PD-L1 blockade in urothelial cancer. Some clones are missing from TCRdb's copy, which holds only in-frame ones; the method was immunoSEQ multiplex PCR. Of around 110,000 clones in the sample, approximately 90% were seen once. The time point was: peripheral blood 6 weeks after treatment start. Material: PBMCs, obtained around atezolizumab (anti-PD-L1) treatment. These TCRs come from a man in his sixties with urothelial cancer.

With regard to this clone: Different DNA sequences within this sample yield the same CDR3. The chain uses TRBV11-3 and TRBJ1-3, with 8 bases that match TRBD1. The germline V gene has CDR1 SGHNT and CDR2 YENEEA. CDR3 length: 15 residues. V lost 5 bases and J lost 4; bases outside the gene matches: 7. The CDR3: CASSPGQGPGNTIYF. CDR3 nucleotide sequence: TGTGCCAGCAGCCCCGGACAGGGTCCGGGAAACACCATATATTTT.

The rearrangement links TRBV11-2 to TRBJ2-7; D unresolved. V was trimmed by 4 bases and J by 3 bases, leaving 10 bases between them. The CDR3 sequence is 13 residues long. Germline V CDR1 and CDR2: SGHAT, FQNNGV. CDR3 region: CASSSAVVYEQYF. As DNA, the CDR3 is TGTGCCAGCAGCTCCGCAGTGGTCTACGAGCAGTACTTC.

On this clone: Additional DNA sequences in this sample encode the identical CDR3. J is TRBJ2-3 and V is TRBV5-1; tentative D call: TRBD1 (6 bases). Trimming removed 0 bases at V and 0 bases at J, with 11 bases between. The V gene's germline CDR1 is SGHRS and CDR2 YFSETQ. The CDR3 spans 16 residues. This CDR3 is CASSLVRGSSTDTQYF. DNA of the CDR3: TGCGCCAGCAGCTTGGTGAGGGGGTCTAGCACAGATACGCAGTATTTT.

The rearrangement uses TRBV10-1 and TRBJ2-1, with TRBD2 as a possible D gene (5 bases). The V and J ends lost 6 bases and 8 bases respectively, with 11 bases between them. CDR1 and CDR2 (germline): WNHNN, SYGVQD (reference sequence). The CDR3 consists of 12 residues. The CDR3: CASSRVGDEQFF. Written as DNA, the CDR3 is TGCGCCAGCAGCCGGGTGGGAGATGAGCAGTTCTTC.

The chain combines TRBV5-1 with TRBJ2-7, with D possibly being TRBD2 (6 bases). The CDR3 runs to 12 residues. The V and J ends lost 1 base and 6 bases respectively, with 8 bases between them. In germline, CDR1 is SGHRS, CDR2 YFSETQ. CDR3 nucleotide sequence: TGCGCCAGCAGCTTGACCGGGGGCGAGCAGTACTTC. Translation gives CASSLTGGEQYF.

The chain links TRBV7-2 to TRBJ2-5, with 9 bases fitting TRBD2. This CDR3 has 14 amino acids. The ends lost 5 bases at V and 4 bases at J; junction bases unmatched: 5. In germline, CDR1 is SGHTA, CDR2 FQGNSA. The CDR3 protein is CASSGGGATETQYF. In DNA form, the CDR3 reads TGTGCCAGCAGCGGCGGGGGGGCCACAGAGACCCAGTACTTC. The full variable domain, rest sourced from reference TRBV7-2 and TRBJ2-5, is GAGVSQSPSNKVTEKGKDVELRCDPISGHTALYWYRQSLGQGLEFLIYFQGNSAPDKSGLPSDRFSAERTGGSVSTLTIQRTQQEDSAVYLCASSGGGATETQYFGPGTRLLVL.

J is TRBJ1-5 and V is TRBV15; 9 bases line up with TRBD1. This CDR3 is built from 15 residues. After removal of 0 bases from V and 7 bases from J, the junction contained 4 bases not matched to a gene. CDR1 is LNHNV, CDR2 YYDKDF, per germline (reference sequence). The CDR3, as DNA: TGTGCCACCAGCAGAGATATGACAGGGGGGCAGCCCCAGCATTTT. Translation: CATSRDMTGGQPQHF.